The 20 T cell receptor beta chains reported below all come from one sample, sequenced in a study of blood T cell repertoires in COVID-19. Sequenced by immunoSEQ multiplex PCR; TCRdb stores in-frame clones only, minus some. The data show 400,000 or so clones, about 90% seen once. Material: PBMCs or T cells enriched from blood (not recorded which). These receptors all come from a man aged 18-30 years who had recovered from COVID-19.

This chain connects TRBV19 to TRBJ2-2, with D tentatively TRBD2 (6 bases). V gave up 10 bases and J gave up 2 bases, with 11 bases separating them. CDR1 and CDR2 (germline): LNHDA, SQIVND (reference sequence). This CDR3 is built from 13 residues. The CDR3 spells CATWDFNTGELFF. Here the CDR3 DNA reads TGTGCCACCTGGGACTTCAACACCGGGGAGCTGTTTTTT.

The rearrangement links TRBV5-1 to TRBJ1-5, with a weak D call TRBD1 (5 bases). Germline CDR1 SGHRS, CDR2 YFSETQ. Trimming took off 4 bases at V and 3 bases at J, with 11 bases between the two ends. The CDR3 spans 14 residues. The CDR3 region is CASSLGGDNQPQHF. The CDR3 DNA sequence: TGCGCCAGCAGCCTCGGGGGGGACAATCAGCCCCAGCATTTT.

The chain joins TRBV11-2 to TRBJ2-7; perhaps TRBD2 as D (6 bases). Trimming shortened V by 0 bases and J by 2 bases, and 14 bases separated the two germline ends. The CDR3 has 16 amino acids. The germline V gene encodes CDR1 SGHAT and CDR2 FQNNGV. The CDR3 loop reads CASSLDPREFAYEQYF. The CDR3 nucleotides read TGTGCCAGCAGCTTAGATCCCCGGGAGTTCGCCTACGAGCAGTACTTC.

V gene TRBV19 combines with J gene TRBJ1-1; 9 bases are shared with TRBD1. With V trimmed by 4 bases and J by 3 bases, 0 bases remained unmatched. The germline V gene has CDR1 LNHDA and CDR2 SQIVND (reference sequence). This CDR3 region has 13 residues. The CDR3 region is CASSRDRDTEAFF. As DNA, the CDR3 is TGTGCCAGTAGTAGGGACAGGGACACTGAAGCTTTCTTT.

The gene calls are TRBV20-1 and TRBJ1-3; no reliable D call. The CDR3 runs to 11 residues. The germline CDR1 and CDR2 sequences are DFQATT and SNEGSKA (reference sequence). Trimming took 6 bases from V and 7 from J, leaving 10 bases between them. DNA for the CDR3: TGCAGTGCCCCTCTCGGGAACACCATATATTTT. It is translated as CSAPLGNTIYF.

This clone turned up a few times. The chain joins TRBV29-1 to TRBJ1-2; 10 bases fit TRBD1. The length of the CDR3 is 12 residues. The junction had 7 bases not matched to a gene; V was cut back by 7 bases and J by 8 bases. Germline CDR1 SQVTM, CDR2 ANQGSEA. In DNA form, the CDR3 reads TGCAGCGGCTCCGGGACAGGGGACGGCTACACCTTC. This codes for CSGSGTGDGYTF.

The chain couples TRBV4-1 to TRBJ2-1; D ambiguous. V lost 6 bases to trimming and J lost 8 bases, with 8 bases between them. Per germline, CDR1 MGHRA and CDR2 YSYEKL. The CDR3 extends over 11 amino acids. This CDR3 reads CASRERYEQFF. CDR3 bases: TGCGCCAGCAGGGAGAGATATGAGCAGTTCTTC.

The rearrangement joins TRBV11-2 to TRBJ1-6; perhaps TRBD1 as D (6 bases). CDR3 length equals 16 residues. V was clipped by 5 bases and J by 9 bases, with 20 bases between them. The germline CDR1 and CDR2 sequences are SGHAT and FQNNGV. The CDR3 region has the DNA TGTGCCAGCAGCGCACGTTCCGGGACAACGGCTTCACCCCTCCACTTT. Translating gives CASSARSGTTASPLHF. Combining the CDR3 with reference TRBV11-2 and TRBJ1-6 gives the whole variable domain EAGVAQSPRYKIIEKRQSVAFWCNPISGHATLYWYQQILGQGPKLLIQFQNNGVVDDSQLPKDRFSAERLKGVDSTLKIQPAKLEDSAVYLCASSARSGTTASPLHFGNGTRLTVT.

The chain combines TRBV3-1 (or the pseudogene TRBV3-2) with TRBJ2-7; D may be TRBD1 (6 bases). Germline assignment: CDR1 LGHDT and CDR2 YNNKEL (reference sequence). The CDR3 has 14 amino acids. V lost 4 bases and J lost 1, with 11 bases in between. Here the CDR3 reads CASSPGRGSYEQYF. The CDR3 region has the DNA TGTGCCAGCAGCCCCGGTAGGGGGTCCTACGAGCAGTACTTC.

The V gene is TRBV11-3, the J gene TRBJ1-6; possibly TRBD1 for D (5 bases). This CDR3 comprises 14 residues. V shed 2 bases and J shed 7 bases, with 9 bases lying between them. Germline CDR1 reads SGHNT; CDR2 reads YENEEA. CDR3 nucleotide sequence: TGTGCCAGCAGCTTAACCGCAGGGAATTCACCCCTCCACTTT. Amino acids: CASSLTAGNSPLHF.

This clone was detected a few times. CDR3 residues: CAHAPGQGMNTEAFF. The DNA of the CDR3 is TGTGCCCACGCTCCGGGACAGGGAATGAACACTGAAGCTTTCTTT. The chain is built from TRBV6-6 and TRBJ1-1; 9 positions agree with TRBD1. Germline V CDR1 and CDR2: MNHNY, SVGAGI (reference sequence). V lost 11 bases to trimming and J lost 0 bases; unmatched junction nucleotides: 10. This CDR3 comprises 15 residues.

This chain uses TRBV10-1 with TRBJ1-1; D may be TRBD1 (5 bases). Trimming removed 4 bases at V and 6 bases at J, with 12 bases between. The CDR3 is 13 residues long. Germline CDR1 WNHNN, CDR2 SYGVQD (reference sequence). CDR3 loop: CASSGKGIAEAFF. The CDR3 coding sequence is TGCGCCAGCAGTGGCAAGGGGATCGCTGAAGCTTTCTTT.

In DNA form, the CDR3 reads TGTGCCACCACTGACAGGTCTACGAACACCATATATTTT. Translated, it gives CATTDRSTNTIYF. The chain couples TRBV28 to TRBJ1-3, with D possibly TRBD1 on 6 matching bases. This CDR3 comprises 13 residues. Germline CDR1 and CDR2: MDHEN and SYDVKM. The V and J ends lost 10 bases and 7 bases respectively, with 17 bases between them.

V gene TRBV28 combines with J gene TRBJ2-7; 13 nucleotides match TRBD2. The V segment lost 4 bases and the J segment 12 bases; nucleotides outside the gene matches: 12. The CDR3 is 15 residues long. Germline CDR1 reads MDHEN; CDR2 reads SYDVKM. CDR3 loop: CASSSMGLAGQGVYF. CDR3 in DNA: TGTGCCAGCAGTTCCATGGGACTAGCGGGACAGGGCGTGTACTTC.

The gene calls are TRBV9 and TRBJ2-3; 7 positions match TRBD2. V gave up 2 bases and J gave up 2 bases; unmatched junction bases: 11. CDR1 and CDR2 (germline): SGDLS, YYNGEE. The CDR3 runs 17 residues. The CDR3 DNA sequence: TGTGCCAGCAGCGTTGGGCTAGCGGACCCCTTCACAGATACGCAGTATTTT. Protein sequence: CASSVGLADPFTDTQYF.

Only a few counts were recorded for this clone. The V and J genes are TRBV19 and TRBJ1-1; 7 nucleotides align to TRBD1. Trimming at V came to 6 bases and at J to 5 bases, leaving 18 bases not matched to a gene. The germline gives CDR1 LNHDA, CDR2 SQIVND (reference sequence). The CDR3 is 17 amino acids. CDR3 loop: CASRSQGVPVVRTEAFF. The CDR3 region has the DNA TGTGCCAGTAGGAGCCAGGGGGTTCCCGTCGTAAGGACTGAAGCTTTCTTT.

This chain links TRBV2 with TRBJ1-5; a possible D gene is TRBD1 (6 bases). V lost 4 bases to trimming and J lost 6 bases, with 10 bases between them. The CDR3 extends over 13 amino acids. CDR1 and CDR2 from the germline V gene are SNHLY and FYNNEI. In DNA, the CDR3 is TGTGCCAGCAGTGCAGGGGTTGGTCAGCCCCAGCATTTT. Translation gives CASSAGVGQPQHF. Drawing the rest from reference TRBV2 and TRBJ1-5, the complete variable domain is EPEVTQTPSHQVTQMGQEVILRCVPISNHLYFYWYRQILGQKVEFLVSFYNNEISEKSEIFDDQFSVERPDGSNFTLKIRSTKLEDSAMYFCASSAGVGQPQHFGDGTRLSIL.

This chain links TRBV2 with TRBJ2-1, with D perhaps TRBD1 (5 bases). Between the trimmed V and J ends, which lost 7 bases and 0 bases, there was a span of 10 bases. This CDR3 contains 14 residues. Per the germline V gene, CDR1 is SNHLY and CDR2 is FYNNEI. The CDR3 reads CASKNRSSYNEQFF. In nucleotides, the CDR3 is TGTGCCAGCAAAAACAGGAGCTCCTACAATGAGCAGTTCTTC.

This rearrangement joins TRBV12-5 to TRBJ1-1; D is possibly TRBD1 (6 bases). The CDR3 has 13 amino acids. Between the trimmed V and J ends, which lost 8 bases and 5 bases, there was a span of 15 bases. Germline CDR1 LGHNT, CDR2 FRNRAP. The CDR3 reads CASSAGAGTEAFF. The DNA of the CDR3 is TGTGCTAGTTCCGCAGGGGCAGGGACTGAAGCTTTCTTT.

CDR3 in amino acids: CASSLEPGRTRYEQYF. The CDR3 DNA is TGCGCCAGCAGCTTGGAACCAGGCAGGACTCGCTACGAGCAGTACTTC. The chain links TRBV5-1 to TRBJ2-7; perhaps TRBD2 as D (5 bases). V shed 0 bases and J shed 3 bases, with 16 bases lying between them. The CDR3 has 16 amino acids. Germline values: CDR1 SGHRS, CDR2 YFSETQ.